This entry describes one T cell receptor (beta chain). Original data processing: Estimation of nucleated cell counts was performed using reference gene primer amplification. The table came from immunoSEQ multiplex PCR; TCRdb's copy has only in-frame clones and leaves some out. The D gene and trimming were derived from the DNA, and the V and J assignments and clone size from that table. The table shows approximately 240,000 clones, with 80% to 95% occurring only once. These data are taken from a study of blood T cell repertoires in COVID-19. The wider study: The origin of the acute and convalescent COVID-19 samples was the United States, Italy and Spain. Sources were T cells, B-cell-depleted T cells, or PBMCs; the material itself was cDNA or gDNA.

The V gene end was trimmed by 4 bases and the J gene end by 7 bases; junction bases not matched to a gene: 10. This CDR3 spans 14 amino acids. Germline V gene lookup returns CDR1 SGHNT and CDR2 YYREEE (reference sequence). Participant age was roughly 18 to 90 years, and participants resided in 25 or so US areas. The TCR comes from a woman between 18 and 29 years old who had recovered from COVID-19. The chain uses TRBV5-4 and TRBJ1-1; TRBD1 agrees at 7 bases. The material sequenced was PBMCs or T cells enriched from blood (not recorded which). Here the CDR3 reads CASSLGQVGGEAFF. CDR3 nucleotide sequence: TGTGCCAGCAGCCTCGGACAGGTCGGAGGTGAAGCTTTCTTT.